The 22 T cell receptor beta chains listed next were all sequenced from one sample in a study of blood T cell repertoires in COVID-19. Profiled with immunoSEQ multiplex PCR; TCRdb holds only in-frame clones, not every one. Of roughly 100,000 clones in the sample, over 70% are singletons; the top ten hold 4.1%. The sample taken for sequencing was peripheral blood. The receptor set was obtained from a man between 60 and 75 years old with acute or convalescent COVID-19.

This chain joins TRBV9 and TRBJ2-5; weak D call: TRBD1 (5 bases). Trimming took 0 bases from V and 0 from J, leaving 9 bases between them. The CDR3 spans 15 residues. Germline V CDR1 and CDR2: SGDLS, YYNGEE. The CDR3 nucleotides are TGTGCCAGCAGCGTAGAGGGGAAGTACCAAGAGACCCAGTACTTC. It translates to CASSVEGKYQETQYF. Full variable domain (remainder filled in from reference TRBV9 and TRBJ2-5): DSGVTQTPKHLITATGQRVTLRCSPRSGDLSVYWYQQSLDQGLQFLIQYYNGEERAKGNILERFSAQQFPDLHSELNLSSLELGDSALYFCASSVEGKYQETQYFGPGTRLLVL.

This clone was seen a handful of times. V and J are TRBV30 and TRBJ2-4; no firm D call. V shed 3 bases and J shed 5 bases, with 5 bases lying between them. This CDR3 spans 11 amino acids. Germline V gene lookup returns CDR1 GTSNPN and CDR2 SVGIG (reference sequence). The DNA for the CDR3 is TGTGCCTGGAGATATGAAAACATTCAGTACTTC. Translated: CAWRYENIQYF.

The chain combines TRBV18 with TRBJ2-7; 7 positions agree with TRBD1. V was pared by 3 bases and J by 3 bases, with 5 bases of the junction left unmatched. The germline V gene encodes CDR1 KGHSH and CDR2 LQKENI. The CDR3 runs 14 residues. Here the CDR3 reads CASSPSTGSYEQYF. For the CDR3, the DNA is TGTGCCAGCTCACCGTCGACAGGGAGCTACGAGCAGTACTTC.

The rearrangement joins TRBV10-3 to TRBJ2-1; the match to TRBD2 covers 7 bases. Germline-derived CDR1 and CDR2 are ENHRY and SYGVKD. V dropped 5 bases and J dropped 0; count of bases not matched to a gene: 7. The CDR3 is made up of 16 amino acids. The CDR3 sequence: CAISSPGTNSYNEQFF. The CDR3 DNA follows: TGTGCCATCAGTTCACCCGGGACTAACTCCTACAATGAGCAGTTCTTC.

V usage is TRBV10-3 and J usage is TRBJ1-6, with D possibly TRBD1 on 5 matching bases. V lost 2 bases, J lost 8 bases, and 13 bases lay in between. This CDR3 contains 15 residues. CDR1 and CDR2 (germline): ENHRY, SYGVKD. This CDR3 reads CAISERQGRDSPLHF. CDR3 bases: TGTGCCATCAGTGAGCGGCAGGGAAGAGATTCACCCCTCCACTTT.

The rearrangement links TRBV20-1 to TRBJ1-6; D gene unclear. Trimming took off 3 bases at V and 8 bases at J, with 17 bases between the two ends. Looked up from germline, CDR1 is DFQATT and CDR2 is SNEGSKA (reference sequence). This CDR3 is built from 15 residues. The CDR3 nucleotides are TGCAGTGCTAGTATAACCGGACCCGGGGATTCACCCCTCCACTTT. It specifies CSASITGPGDSPLHF.

The J gene is TRBJ1-1, the V gene TRBV9, with D uncertain. Germline assignment: CDR1 SGDLS and CDR2 YYNGEE. V shed 2 bases and J shed 2 bases, with 7 bases lying between them. The CDR3 length is 13 residues. CDR3 residues: CASSVTDNTEAFF. In DNA form, the CDR3 reads TGTGCCAGCAGCGTTACAGATAACACTGAAGCTTTCTTT. Complete variable domain (other parts from reference TRBV9 and TRBJ1-1): DSGVTQTPKHLITATGQRVTLRCSPRSGDLSVYWYQQSLDQGLQFLIQYYNGEERAKGNILERFSAQQFPDLHSELNLSSLELGDSALYFCASSVTDNTEAFFGQGTRLTVV.

This clone appeared a few times. V is TRBV10-1 and J is TRBJ1-2, with TRBD1 as a possible D gene (5 bases). The V end was cut by 4 bases, the J end by 2 bases, with 5 bases between. Germline V gives CDR1 WNHNN, CDR2 SYGVQD (reference sequence). This CDR3 is 12 amino acids long. The CDR3 bases are TGCGCCAGCAGTGCAGGGAACTATGGCTACACCTTC. This translates into CASSAGNYGYTF.

There are a few counts of this clone. The chain links TRBV7-8 to TRBJ2-7, with 8 nucleotides matching TRBD1. There are 15 residues in the CDR3. V lost 6 bases, J lost 0 bases, and 7 bases stayed unmatched. Germline V gives CDR1 SGHVS, CDR2 FQNEAQ. CDR3 residues: CASRLDRASSYEQYF. The CDR3 coding sequence is TGTGCCAGCAGATTGGACAGGGCATCCTCCTACGAGCAGTACTTC.

There are a few counts of this clone. The chain carries TRBV27 and TRBJ2-2; D is unclear. CDR3 length: 15 amino acids. The V gene lost 7 bases and the J gene lost 4 bases, with 16 bases spanning the gap. CDR1 is MNHEY, CDR2 SMNVEV, per germline (reference sequence). CDR3: CASTQESPRTGELFF. The CDR3, as DNA: TGTGCCAGCACCCAAGAAAGCCCTCGCACCGGGGAGCTGTTTTTT.

This chain links TRBV6-6 with TRBJ1-1, with TRBD1 identical over 9 bases. CDR1 MNHNY and CDR2 SVGAGI come from the germline V gene (reference sequence). V was clipped by 5 bases and J by 5 bases; unmatched bases: 3. This CDR3 region has 13 residues. CDR3 sequence: CASSTGGETEAFF. DNA for the CDR3: TGTGCCAGCAGTACAGGGGGCGAGACTGAAGCTTTCTTT.

The chain combines TRBV18 with TRBJ2-7; 8 nucleotides match TRBD2. The germline V gene encodes CDR1 KGHSH and CDR2 LQKENI. The trim removed 4 bases at V and 1 base at J, leaving 6 bases unmatched. The CDR3 runs 15 residues. The CDR3 protein is CASSLSAGGSYEQYV. The DNA of the CDR3 is TGTGCCAGCTCACTAAGCGCGGGAGGATCCTACGAGCAGTACGTC.

Only one count was recorded for this clone. The chain joins TRBV6-5 to TRBJ1-2, with D unclear. Germline-derived CDR1 and CDR2 are MNHEY and SVGAGI. The CDR3 consists of 15 residues. Trimming pared 5 bases from V and 0 bases from J, leaving 13 bases between. The chain's CDR3 is CASSLYEGPNYGYTF. The CDR3 region has the DNA TGTGCCAGCAGTCTGTACGAGGGCCCTAACTATGGCTACACCTTC.

This clone has ten or more counts. The rearrangement links TRBV6-1 to TRBJ1-2, with 7 bases identical to TRBD1. The CDR3 extends over 14 amino acids. Germline assignment: CDR1 MNHNS and CDR2 SASEGT. Trimming at V came to 2 bases and at J to 7 bases, leaving 7 bases not matched to a gene. The CDR3 loop reads CASSERRDSSGYTF. In nucleotides, the CDR3 is TGTGCCAGCAGTGAACGGCGGGACAGCTCTGGCTACACCTTC.

The chain is built from TRBV24-1 and TRBJ2-5; 7 bases line up with TRBD1. V lost 2 bases to trimming and J lost 2 bases; unmatched junction nucleotides: 10. Germline V gene data show CDR1 as KGHDR and CDR2 as SFDVKD. The length of the CDR3 is 17 residues. The CDR3 DNA sequence: TGTGCCACCAGTGATTCCCCGACAGGGATTTTTCAAGAGACCCAGTACTTC. As protein: CATSDSPTGIFQETQYF.

This clone has only a few counts. The CDR3 DNA reads TGTGCCAGTTCCGGGACAGTCAATTCACCCCTCCACTTT. The encoded protein is CASSGTVNSPLHF. The rearrangement links TRBV2 to TRBJ1-6; 7 bases match TRBD1. Losses at the gene ends were 9 bases for V and 7 bases for J; bases not matched to a gene: 6. This CDR3 is built from 13 residues. Germline lookup yields CDR1 SNHLY and CDR2 FYNNEI.

The chain joins TRBV28 to TRBJ1-2; 7 bases fit TRBD1. CDR3 length: 13 amino acids. The V segment lost 5 bases and the J segment 5 bases; nucleotides outside the gene matches: 5. CDR1 MDHEN and CDR2 SYDVKM come from the germline V gene. The CDR3: CASSAGQPYGYTF. The CDR3 region has the DNA TGTGCCAGCAGTGCGGGACAGCCATATGGCTACACCTTC.

The chain couples TRBV5-5 to TRBJ2-7, with TRBD1 matching 7 bases. Trimming at V came to 1 base and at J to 6 bases, leaving 1 base not matched to a gene. Per the germline V gene, CDR1 is SGHKS and CDR2 is YYEKEE (reference sequence). The CDR3 consists of 12 residues. The CDR3 DNA sequence: TGTGCCAGCAGCTTGACAGGGGCCGAGCAGTACTTC. Translation gives CASSLTGAEQYF. The full variable domain, rest sourced from reference TRBV5-5 and TRBJ2-7, is DAGVTQSPTHLIKTRGQQVTLRCSPISGHKSVSWYQQVLGQGPQFIFQYYEKEERGRGNFPDRFSARQFPNYSSELNVNALLLGDSALYLCASSLTGAEQYFGPGTRLTVT.

The rearrangement joins TRBV29-1 to TRBJ1-2, with 9 positions matching TRBD1. V lost 6 bases to trimming and J lost 8 bases; unmatched junction nucleotides: 7. Germline CDR1 SQVTM, CDR2 ANQGSEA. The CDR3 contains 12 residues. CDR3 sequence reads: CSVPTGGEGYTF. CDR3 bases: TGCAGCGTCCCGACAGGGGGGGAGGGCTACACCTTC.

This rearrangement joins TRBV7-2 to TRBJ1-1; perhaps TRBD1 as D (6 bases). V was pared by 3 bases and J by 8 bases, with 19 bases between. CDR1 and CDR2 from the germline V gene are SGHTA and FQGNSA. There are 15 residues in the CDR3. The DNA for the CDR3 is TGTGCCAGCAGCTTGTTTGGACAGACCCCCGAGGAAGCTTTCTTT. Protein product: CASSLFGQTPEEAFF.

This chain connects TRBV12-5 to TRBJ2-7; perhaps TRBD1 as D (6 bases). The germline gives CDR1 LGHNT, CDR2 FRNRAP. The V end lost 4 bases, the J end lost 3 bases, and 10 bases lay between the germline ends. CDR3 length: 13 residues. The CDR3 region is CASGWDNVYEQYF. The DNA for the CDR3 is TGTGCTAGTGGTTGGGACAACGTCTACGAGCAGTACTTC. Using reference TRBV12-5 and TRBJ2-7 for the parts outside the CDR3, the full variable domain is DARVTQTPRHKVTEMGQEVTMRCQPILGHNTVFWYRQTMMQGLELLAYFRNRAPLDDSGMPKDRFSAEMPDATLATLKIQPSEPRDSAVYFCASGWDNVYEQYFGPGTRLTVT.

The rearrangement links TRBV30 to TRBJ1-5; possibly TRBD1 for D (5 bases). Germline CDR1 is GTSNPN and CDR2 is SVGIG (reference sequence). V was trimmed by 5 bases and J by 0 bases, leaving 17 bases between them. This CDR3 is 16 amino acids long. The CDR3 reads CAWGHWRGGSNQPQHF. The CDR3 nucleotides read TGTGCCTGGGGGCACTGGAGGGGAGGTAGCAATCAGCCCCAGCATTTT.